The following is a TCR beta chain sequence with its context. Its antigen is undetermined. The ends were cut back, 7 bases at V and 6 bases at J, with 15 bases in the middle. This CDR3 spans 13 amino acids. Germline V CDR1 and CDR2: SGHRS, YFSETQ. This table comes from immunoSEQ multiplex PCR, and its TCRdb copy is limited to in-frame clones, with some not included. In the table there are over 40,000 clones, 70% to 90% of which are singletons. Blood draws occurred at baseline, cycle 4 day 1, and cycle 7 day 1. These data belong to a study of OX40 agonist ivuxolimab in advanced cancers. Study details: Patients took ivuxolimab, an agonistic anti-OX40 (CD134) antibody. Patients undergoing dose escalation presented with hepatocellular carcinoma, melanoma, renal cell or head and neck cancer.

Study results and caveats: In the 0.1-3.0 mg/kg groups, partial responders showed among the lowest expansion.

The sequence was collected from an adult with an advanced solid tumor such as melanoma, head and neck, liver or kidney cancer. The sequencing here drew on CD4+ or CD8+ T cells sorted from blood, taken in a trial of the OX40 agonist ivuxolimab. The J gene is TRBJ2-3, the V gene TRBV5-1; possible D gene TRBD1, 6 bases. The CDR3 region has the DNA TGCGCCAGCGCCTTTAAGGGGGTGGATACGCAGTATTTT. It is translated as CASAFKGVDTQYF.